This paragraph covers one TCR beta chain sequence. It lacks a known antigen. The record has no base qualities; no much larger clone is one base away. Receptors were amplified or captured by the immunoSEQ multiplex PCR assay. Rearranged TCR beta chain sequences were amplified using the hsTCRB Kit according to the manufacturer's protocol. Sequencing of TCRB libraries was carried out on an Illumina MiSeq. From the authors' description of their analysis: The proprietary platform of the kit vendor was used for demultiplexing, trimming and gene mapping. TCRdb obtained this table from immuneACCESS and retained in-frame rearrangements with V and J assigned. These tables miss some clones; where compared with another copy, unresolved V genes account for less than half of the shortfall, and the remainder is unexplained. V and J calls and clone size are as listed in that table; D and trimming were resolved from the DNA. The sample contains about 55,000 clones, 84% of them found a single time. The biggest ten clones account for approximately 4.3% of the sample.

The germline V gene encodes CDR1 MNHEY and CDR2 SVGAGI. Trimmed from V: 5 bases; trimmed from J: 6 bases; junction bases lacking a gene match: 6. The CDR3 measures 13 amino acids from cysteine to phenylalanine. Here the CDR3 DNA is all that survives: 39 bases in frame from base 1. This sample stems from a study of a mutant IDH1 vaccine in newly diagnosed glioma (dated by TCRdb to the early 2020s). Regarding the study in general: In the chemotherapy-containing groups, vaccination started alongside temozolomide cycles, whereas in patients who had radiotherapy alone it started 4-6 weeks after radiotherapy. The roughly 33 treated patients were roughly 60% male and roughly 40% female, with a mean age of 40.4 years. Before enrollment, patients had received standard therapy of radiotherapy alone, temozolomide alone, or radiochemotherapy with temozolomide; most received the combination. The week-35 safety follow-up took place at visit V12, and the week-47 end of study took place at visit V13. Peripheral blood was drawn at six visits: V03 (baseline), V05, V07, V10, V12 and V13. For exploratory analyses, longitudinal TCRB deep sequencing was carried out in more than 20 treated patients wherever samples were available.

This sample's time point label indicates: week 35, safety follow-up. A 20-mer mutant IDH1 peptide at 300 micrograms in Montanide made up each vaccine dose, which was injected subcutaneously together with topical imiquimod. Patients were given eight vaccinations, in weeks 1, 3, 5, 7, 11, 15, 19 and 23, which matched visits V03 through V10. The donors had newly diagnosed IDH1-mutant astrocytomas of WHO grade 3 or 4 that showed loss of nuclear ATRX. The samples were drawn from NOA16, a multicentre, single-arm, open-label phase I trial in Germany that tested a mutant IDH1 peptide vaccine in humans for the first time. Genomic DNA for TCRB sequencing was isolated from EDTA blood with the DNeasy Blood and Tissue Kit. The investigation overall reported the following: Immune responses induced by the vaccine were seen in approximately 92% of patients across multiple MHC alleles. Availability determined which PBMC samples were chosen for TCRB deep sequencing. The authors noted that analyses of patient blood samples could not be reproduced because of sample limitations. Pseudoprogression seemed to be unrelated to changes in the top peripheral T cell clonotypes found by TCRB sequencing.

This chain joins TRBV6-5 to TRBJ1-2, with 7 bases aligning to TRBD1. This sequence originates from a woman between 18 and 30 years old with glioma. The specimen was PBMCs, collected from a glioma patient whose treatment included an IDH1 peptide vaccine. The CDR3 sequence is CASSQTGVDGYTF. The sequenced DNA is TGTGCCAGCAGTCAAACAGGGGTCGATGGCTACACCTTC.